What follows is one T cell receptor beta chain and its context. Seattle cases were enrolled at active infection and followed longitudinally. This record comes from a study of blood T cell repertoires in COVID-19. CDR1 and CDR2 (germline): LGHNA, YNFKEQ. Trimming took 2 bases from V and 2 from J; bases not matched to a gene: 10. CDR3 length: 18 residues. Source study methods: Amplification of reference gene primers was used by the study to estimate nucleated cell counts. TCRdb's table, derived via immunoSEQ multiplex PCR, lists solely in-frame clones and lacks some. V, J and clone size reflect that table, while D and trimming were determined from the DNA. The sample records roughly 250,000 clones, about 86% being singletons.

The source of this sequence is a woman in her 30s with COVID-19, enrolled during active disease. The material sequenced was peripheral blood. The chain combines TRBV4-2 with TRBJ2-3; 10 nucleotides agree with TRBD2. The CDR3 DNA reads as TGTGCCAGCAGCCAAAACAGAGGACTAGCGGTGGACACAGATACGCAGTATTTT. Translation gives CASSQNRGLAVDTDTQYF.